Sequencing of this T cell receptor (beta chain) was carried out in a study of cytomegalovirus exposure and HLA in healthy donors (dated 2017 in TCRdb). A note on the overall study: In an earlier analysis of under 600 of the donors, 276 Gb of sequence data and 100 million or so unique TCR beta sequences from about 190 million T cells were reported. Class I and class II HLA loci were covered by the typing at four-digit resolution. Donor age, sex, ethnicity and CMV serostatus were compiled alongside the repertoire data. Among some 410 genotyped donors of the cohort, an average of approximately 240,000 unique TCR beta nucleotide sequences were sequenced per donor, around a sixth of them non-productive. The genetic ancestry cluster associated with self-reported Caucasian donors included about 81% of the roughly 360 genotyped donors. Roughly 300 gigabases of sequencing data and 70 million to 100 million unique TCR sequences were included in an early release covering about 620 HLA-typed donors. High-throughput TCR immunosequencing, statistical association of individual TCRs with disease status, and machine learning were combined to predict cytomegalovirus infection status. A later genetic analysis took genome-wide SNP genotypes for about three fifths of the 666 donors and used that subset as a discovery cohort. Every discovery cohort repertoire had been produced on one sequencing platform. The number of typed donors differed by locus: about 629-640 for A, B, C, DRB1 and DQB1; 500 to 550 for DQA1; 600 to 610 for DPA1; and roughly 490 for DPB1. An earlier analysis of several hundred of the donors used high-throughput TCR beta sequencing to judge whether each TCR beta V gene segment behaved as functional or pseudogenic. In addition to the first cohort of hundreds of subjects, a separate validation cohort of 120 different subjects was used. To study patterns of TCR occurrence, a later analysis re-analyzed previously published TCR beta repertoires from 500 to 850 donors and added high-resolution HLA genotyping. The study aimed to test whether signatures of past pathogen exposure could be identified by cataloging public T cell receptors. Rather than using new phenotypic data, the later analysis identified candidate immune exposures from TCR beta sequences and from how often those sequences occurred across donors. Because of strong linkage in the cohort, 4 to 6 DR-DQ haplotypes were treated as single units for association and clustering. The T cell repertoires of around 730 subjects were profiled by immunosequencing and related to cytomegalovirus serostatus. Summary of the overall study and its limitations: The presence/absence analyses assumed that sequencing depth was roughly uniform across donors, and that assumption may not be true. Compared with equally common non-associated chains, HLA-associated TCR beta chains in a later analysis were more clonally expanded and had lower generation probabilities. In this cohort, only TCR beta chains were sequenced, and detectable features were limited by the absence of alpha or paired-chain data. The sequencing pipeline was judged likely to have produced a cluster of highly shared sequence variants as a technical artifact. V-gene and J-gene trimming of TCR beta chains was associated with a missense DCLRE1C variant in a later genetic analysis, and the association was replicated in an independent cohort. Several of the top co-occurrence clusters appeared to be linked to parvovirus B19, influenza, CMV and Epstein-Barr virus, according to a later analysis. A further reported finding was that TCR beta sequences accurately predicted the HLA-A and HLA-B alleles for most subjects in the first cohort. When HLA alleles, especially DR and DQ, strongly co-occurred, attributing TCR associations to individual alleles was difficult. The study gave a list of over 150 TCR beta chains associated with cytomegalovirus. Linkage disequilibrium might explain the correlated functional status among segregating V segments, but an unknown experimental factor could not be excluded. About 15 rarely observed V segments, including chromosome 9 orphons, were excluded from the earlier analysis of approximately 500 of the donors because counts were too low. A later genetic analysis reported fewer N-insertions in productive TCRs among donors in an Asian-associated ancestry cluster than the roughly 650-donor mean. A few of the identified cytomegalovirus-associated TCR beta chains were confirmed in vitro to be specific for cytomegalovirus antigens. Across donors, most TCR sequences were observed very rarely, whereas some public TCRs were present in many individuals. A later analysis found that most CMV-associated TCR beta chains appeared HLA-restricted, with HLA associations seemingly driven largely by CMV exposure. Because HLA typing was unavailable for some donors at each locus, only the typed subset was used in association tests. In a later analysis, the rate of TCR association differed among HLA loci, with DRB1 alleles having the most associated TCRs and HLA-C alleles having the fewest. The authors suggested that the approach could potentially be extended to other disease states and immunological phenotypes. In both the original and validation cohorts, the classifier was reported to diagnose cytomegalovirus status with high specificity and sensitivity. CMV serostatus was the only immune exposure information available for the cohort. At a false discovery rate of 0.05, a later analysis linked 15,000 to 20,000 TCR beta sequences to specific HLA alleles. Some IMGT-functional V segments, including TRBV6-2 and TRBV6-3, could not be distinguished by the 87-base-pair reads and were therefore excluded. In an earlier analysis of some 540 of the donors, most TCR beta V segments appeared in productive rearrangements about 87% or about 30% of the time, broadly matching IMGT annotations.

Receptors were amplified or captured by the immunoSEQ multiplex PCR assay. A mixture of 60 forward primers for TCR Vbeta segments and 13 reverse primers for TCR Jbeta segments was used in the multiplex PCR. A multiplex PCR assay on genomic DNA amplified the CDR3 region of rearranged TCR beta genes. The amplified TCR beta libraries were sequenced on the Illumina HiSeq System as 87-base-pair reads. Under the source paper's analysis protocol: In a later analysis, roughly 80 million unique TCR beta chains were counted across the approximately 670 repertoires, and roughly 11 million of these chains were shared by at least two donors. A nearest-neighbor algorithm error-corrected the raw reads and collapsed the reads into unique sequences, merging closely related sequences to remove PCR and sequencing errors. CDR3 sequences were aligned to IMGT reference sequences to assign V, D and J gene segments. For a sequence to be retained, a match of at least six nucleotides was required to both a V gene segment and a J gene segment. A rearrangement was called productive if the CDR3 had no stop codons and remained in frame with V and J, and every other rearrangement was called non-productive. Following IMGT convention, CDR3 was defined as the stretch from the second conserved V-encoded cysteine up to the conserved J-encoded phenylalanine. Sequences without an unambiguous match to a single V gene segment were excluded from the earlier analysis of approximately 560 of the donors. In an earlier analysis of 587 of the donors, V segments were called functional above 56.7% productive rearrangements and were called segregating when the between-donor standard deviation exceeded 5%. A statistical classification framework was developed to diagnose cytomegalovirus status using the catalog of TCR beta chain sequences. In a later analysis, V and J genes were assigned by comparing TCR nucleotide sequences against IMGT/GENE-DB human TR gene sequences. The TCRdist pipeline was used in a later analysis to assign CDR3 sequences and most-parsimonious VDJ recombination scenarios. In a later analysis, every TCR beta chain was defined by the combination of its CDR3 amino acid sequence and its V-gene family, and reads without a unique V-gene family were dropped. As a way to deal with suspected cross-contamination and a sequencing artifact, a later analysis dropped 592 nucleotide sequences that were highly shared and had low generation probability. In a later analysis, a clonal expansion index for each public chain was calculated from normalized within-repertoire ranks of inferred template counts. A later analysis computed generation probabilities with a VDJ recombination model fitted to out-of-frame rearrangements, and checked the results against IGoR. Hypergeometric tests were used in a later analysis to score TCR-TCR, TCR-HLA and TCR-CMV co-occurrence, with a repertoire-size bias correction applied to the TCR pairs. To estimate false discovery rates, a later analysis permuted the HLA or CMV assignments 20 times. In a later analysis, co-occurring TCRs were grouped using DBSCAN, with TCRdist sequence similarity added in when clustering inside HLA-allele-positive subsets. Repertoires with fewer than 30,000 or more than 120,000 public chains were left out of co-occurrence clustering, as were a few repertoires with anomalous nucleotide sharing. TCRdb provides this immuneACCESS table in a form limited to in-frame rearrangements. Some clones are lacking; in checked studies, under half of them reflect an unresolved V gene, and why the rest are absent is not known. Clonal size and the V and J genes are those of that table, whereas D and trimming came from the DNA. The sample table shows fewer than 200,000 clones, and roughly a tenth are seen once. Of the sample, less than 1.5% falls within the top ten clones.

Relative to germline, V is 2 bases shorter and J is 6 bases shorter, with 9 bases between their ends. Taken from cysteine to phenylalanine, the CDR3 has 13 residues. Only the CDR3 region is kept as DNA, spanning 39 bases read in frame from base 1. CDR1 is given as MGHDK and CDR2 as SYGVNS, both from the germline V gene. Comment on this clone: The antigen it recognizes is unknown. No much larger clone exists at a distance of one base, and base qualities are not known.

The cohort comprised 670 or so healthy bone marrow donors. All cohort members were sampled while nominally healthy, although unrecorded immune exposures were likely present. The donor was CMV seropositive and was included in the group of 300 or so seropositive cohort members. Each donor provided a peripheral blood sample, and peripheral blood mononuclear cells were used for TCR beta sequencing. The Qiagen DNeasy Blood Extraction Kit was used to extract genomic DNA from the blood cell samples. The sample was PBMCs. The source of this sequence is a woman in her 30s in good health and CMV-seropositive. Rearrangement joined TRBV25-1 to TRBJ2-3; the D gene assignment is ambiguous. The CDR3 in this case is CASSEMAPDTQYF. The DNA is TGTGCCAGCAGTGAAATGGCACCCGATACGCAGTATTTT.